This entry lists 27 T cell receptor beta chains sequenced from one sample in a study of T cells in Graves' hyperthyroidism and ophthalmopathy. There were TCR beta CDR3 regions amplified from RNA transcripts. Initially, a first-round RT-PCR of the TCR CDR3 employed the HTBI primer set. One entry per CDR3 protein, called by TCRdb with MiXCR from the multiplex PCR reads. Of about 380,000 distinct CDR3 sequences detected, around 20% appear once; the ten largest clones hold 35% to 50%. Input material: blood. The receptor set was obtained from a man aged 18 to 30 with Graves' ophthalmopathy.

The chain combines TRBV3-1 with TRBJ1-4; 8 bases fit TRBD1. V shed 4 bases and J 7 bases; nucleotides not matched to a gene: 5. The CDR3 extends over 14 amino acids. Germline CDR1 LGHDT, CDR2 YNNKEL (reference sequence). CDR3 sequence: CASSLSGQGEKLFF. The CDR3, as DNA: TGTGCCAGCAGCCTATCTGGACAGGGTGAAAAACTGTTTTTT.

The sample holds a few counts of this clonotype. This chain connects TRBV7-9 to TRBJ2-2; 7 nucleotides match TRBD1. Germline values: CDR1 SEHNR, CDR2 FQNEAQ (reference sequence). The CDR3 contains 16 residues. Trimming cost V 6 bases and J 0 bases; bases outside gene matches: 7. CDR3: CASRKTGTANTGELFF. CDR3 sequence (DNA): TGTGCCAGCAGAAAAACCGGGACAGCGAACACCGGGGAGCTGTTTTTT.

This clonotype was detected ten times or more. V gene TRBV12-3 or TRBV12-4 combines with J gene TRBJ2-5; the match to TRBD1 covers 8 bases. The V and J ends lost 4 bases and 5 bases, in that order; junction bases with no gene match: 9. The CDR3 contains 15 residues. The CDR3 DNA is TGTGCCAGCAGTTCGTGGACAGGGTCGGGCGAGACCCAGTACTTC. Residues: CASSSWTGSGETQYF.

In DNA form, the CDR3 reads TGCGCCAGCAGCCAGAAGGGAACTAGCGGGTTCCAAGAGACCCAGTACTTC. As protein: CASSQKGTSGFQETQYF. V usage is TRBV4-1 and J usage is TRBJ2-5; 9 bases are a match to TRBD2. The CDR3 loop spans 17 amino acids. Germline lookup yields CDR1 MGHRA and CDR2 YSYEKL. J lost 1 base, V lost 3 bases, and 9 bases had no gene match.

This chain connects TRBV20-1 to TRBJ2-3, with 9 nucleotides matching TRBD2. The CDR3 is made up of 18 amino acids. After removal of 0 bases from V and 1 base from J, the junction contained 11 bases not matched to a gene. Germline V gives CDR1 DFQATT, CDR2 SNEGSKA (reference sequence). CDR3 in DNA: TGCAGTGCTAGAGATCCCCGCGGGGGGGCCCGAGGCACAGATACGCAGTATTTT. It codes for CSARDPRGGARGTDTQYF.

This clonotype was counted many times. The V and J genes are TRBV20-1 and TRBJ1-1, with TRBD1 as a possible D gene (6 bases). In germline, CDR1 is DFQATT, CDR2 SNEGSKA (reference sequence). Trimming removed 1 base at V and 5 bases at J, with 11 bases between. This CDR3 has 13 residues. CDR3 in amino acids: CSARVVGGTEAFF. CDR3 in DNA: TGCAGTGCTAGAGTAGTAGGGGGGACTGAAGCTTTCTTT.

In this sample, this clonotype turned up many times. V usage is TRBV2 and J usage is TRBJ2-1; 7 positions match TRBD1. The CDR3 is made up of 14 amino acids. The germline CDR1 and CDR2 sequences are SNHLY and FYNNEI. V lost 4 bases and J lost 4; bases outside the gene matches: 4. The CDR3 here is CASSVPQGYNEQFF. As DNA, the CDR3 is TGTGCCAGCAGTGTCCCACAGGGGTACAATGAGCAGTTCTTC.

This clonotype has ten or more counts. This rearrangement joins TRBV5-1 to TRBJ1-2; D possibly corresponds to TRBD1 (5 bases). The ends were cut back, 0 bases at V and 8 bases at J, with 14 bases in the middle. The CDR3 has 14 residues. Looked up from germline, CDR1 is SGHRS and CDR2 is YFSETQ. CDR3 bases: TGCGCCAGCAGCTTGGGGGAACAGGAAAGAGGCTACACCTTC. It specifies CASSLGEQERGYTF.

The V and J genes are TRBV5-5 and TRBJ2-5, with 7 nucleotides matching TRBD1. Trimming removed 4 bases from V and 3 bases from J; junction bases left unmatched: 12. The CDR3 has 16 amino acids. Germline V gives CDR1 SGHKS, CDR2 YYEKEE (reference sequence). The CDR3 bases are TGTGCCAGCAGCCTATATCCGGGACAGATTAAAGAGACCCAGTACTTC. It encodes CASSLYPGQIKETQYF.

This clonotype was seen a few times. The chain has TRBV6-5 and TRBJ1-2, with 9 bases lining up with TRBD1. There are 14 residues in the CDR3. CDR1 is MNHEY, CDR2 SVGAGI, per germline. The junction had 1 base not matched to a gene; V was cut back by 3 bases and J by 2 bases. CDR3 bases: TGTGCCAGCAGTTATGGGACAGGGAACTATGGCTACACCTTC. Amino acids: CASSYGTGNYGYTF.

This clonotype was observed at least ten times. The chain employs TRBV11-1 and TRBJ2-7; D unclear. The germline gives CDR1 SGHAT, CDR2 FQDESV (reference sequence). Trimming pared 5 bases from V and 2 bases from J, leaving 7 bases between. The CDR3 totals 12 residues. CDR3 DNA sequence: TGTGCCAGCAGCCAAACGACCTACGAGCAGTACTTC. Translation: CASSQTTYEQYF.

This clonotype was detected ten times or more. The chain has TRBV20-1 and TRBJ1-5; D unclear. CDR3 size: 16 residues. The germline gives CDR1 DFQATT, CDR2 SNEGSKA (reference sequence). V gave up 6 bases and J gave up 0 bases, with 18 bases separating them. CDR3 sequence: CSATTGRNSSNQPQHF. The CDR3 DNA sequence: TGCAGTGCGACGACTGGACGGAATTCTAGCAATCAGCCCCAGCATTTT.

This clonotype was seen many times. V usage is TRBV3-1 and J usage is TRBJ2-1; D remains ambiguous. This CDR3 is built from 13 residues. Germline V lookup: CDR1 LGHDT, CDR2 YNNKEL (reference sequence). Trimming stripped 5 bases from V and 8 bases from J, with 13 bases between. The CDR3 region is CASSKDPRHEQFF. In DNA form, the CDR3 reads TGTGCCAGCAGCAAGGATCCGCGGCATGAGCAGTTCTTC.

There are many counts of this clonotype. The CDR3: CSAWIRGPYEQYF. The DNA for the CDR3 is TGCAGTGCTTGGATTAGGGGGCCCTACGAGCAGTACTTC. The V call is TRBV20-1, the J call TRBJ2-7; 7 bases line up with TRBD1. Germline V gene lookup returns CDR1 DFQATT and CDR2 SNEGSKA (reference sequence). Trimming removed 5 bases from V and 2 bases from J; junction bases left unmatched: 6. There are 13 residues in the CDR3.

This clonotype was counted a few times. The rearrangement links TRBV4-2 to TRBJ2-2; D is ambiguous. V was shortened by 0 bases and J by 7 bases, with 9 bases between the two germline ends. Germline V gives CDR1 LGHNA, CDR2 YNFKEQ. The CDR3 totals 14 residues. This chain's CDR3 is CASSQERSIGELFF. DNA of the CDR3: TGTGCCAGCAGCCAAGAACGAAGCATCGGGGAGCTGTTTTTT.

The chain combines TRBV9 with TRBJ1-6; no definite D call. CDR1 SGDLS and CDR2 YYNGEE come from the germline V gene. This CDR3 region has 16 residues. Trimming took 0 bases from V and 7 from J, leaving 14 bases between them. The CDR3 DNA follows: TGTGCCAGCAGCGTAGGGTGGCTCCGGGGAAATTCACCCCTCCACTTT. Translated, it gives CASSVGWLRGNSPLHF. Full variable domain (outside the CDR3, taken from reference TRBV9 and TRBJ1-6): DSGVTQTPKHLITATGQRVTLRCSPRSGDLSVYWYQQSLDQGLQFLIQYYNGEERAKGNILERFSAQQFPDLHSELNLSSLELGDSALYFCASSVGWLRGNSPLHFGNGTRLTVT.

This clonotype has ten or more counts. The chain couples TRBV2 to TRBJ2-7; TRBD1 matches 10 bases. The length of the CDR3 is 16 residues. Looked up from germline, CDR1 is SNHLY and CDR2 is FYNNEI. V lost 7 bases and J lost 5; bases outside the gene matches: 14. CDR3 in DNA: TGTGCCAGCACCGCACGACAGGGGGCTCTGATGCACGAGCAGTACTTC. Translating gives CASTARQGALMHEQYF.

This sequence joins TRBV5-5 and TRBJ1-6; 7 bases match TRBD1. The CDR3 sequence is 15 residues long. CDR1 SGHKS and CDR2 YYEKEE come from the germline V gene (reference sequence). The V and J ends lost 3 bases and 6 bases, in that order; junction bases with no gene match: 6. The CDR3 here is CASSSPGTVNSPLHF. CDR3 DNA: TGTGCCAGCAGCTCTCCCGGGACAGTTAATTCACCCCTCCACTTT.

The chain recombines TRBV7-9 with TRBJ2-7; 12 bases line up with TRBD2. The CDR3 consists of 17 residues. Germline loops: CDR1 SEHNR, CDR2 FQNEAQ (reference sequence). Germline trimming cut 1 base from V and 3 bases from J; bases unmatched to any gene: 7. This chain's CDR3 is CASSLDGETSGGYEQYF. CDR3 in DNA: TGTGCCAGCAGCTTAGATGGGGAGACTAGCGGGGGCTACGAGCAGTACTTC.

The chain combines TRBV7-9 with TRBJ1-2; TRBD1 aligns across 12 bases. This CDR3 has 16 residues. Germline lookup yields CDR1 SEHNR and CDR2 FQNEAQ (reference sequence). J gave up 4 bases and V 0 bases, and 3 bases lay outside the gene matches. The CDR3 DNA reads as TGTGCCAGCAGCTTAGCGGGACAGGGGGCACGCTATGGCTACACCTTC. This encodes CASSLAGQGARYGYTF.

In DNA form, the CDR3 reads TGCGCCAGCAGCTGGGGGGGGGTGCAAGAGACCCAGTACTTC. Its translation: CASSWGGVQETQYF. This chain connects TRBV5-1 to TRBJ2-5; the match to TRBD2 covers 7 bases. Looked up from germline, CDR1 is SGHRS and CDR2 is YFSETQ. After removal of 3 bases from V and 2 bases from J, the junction contained 4 bases not matched to a gene. The CDR3 covers 14 residues.

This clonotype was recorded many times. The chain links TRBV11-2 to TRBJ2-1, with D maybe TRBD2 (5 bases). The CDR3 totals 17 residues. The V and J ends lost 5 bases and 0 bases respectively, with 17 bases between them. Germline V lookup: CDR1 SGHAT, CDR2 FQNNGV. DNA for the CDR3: TGTGCCAGCAGCCTTATGACGGGGTCCCTCTCCTACAATGAGCAGTTCTTC. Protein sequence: CASSLMTGSLSYNEQFF.

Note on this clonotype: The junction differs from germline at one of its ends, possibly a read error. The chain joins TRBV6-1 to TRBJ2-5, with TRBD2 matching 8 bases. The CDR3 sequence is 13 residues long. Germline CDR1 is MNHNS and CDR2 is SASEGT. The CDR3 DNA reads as TGTACCAGCAGGCGGGGGGACGGAGAGACCCAGTACTTC. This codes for CTSRRGDGETQYF.

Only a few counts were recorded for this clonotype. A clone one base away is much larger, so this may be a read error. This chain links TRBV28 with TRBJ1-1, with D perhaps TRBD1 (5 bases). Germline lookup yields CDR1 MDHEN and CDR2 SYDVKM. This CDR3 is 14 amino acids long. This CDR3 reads CASSPQAWGTKAFF. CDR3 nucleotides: TGTGCCAGCAGCCCTCAGGCTTGGGGCACTAAAGCTTTCTTT. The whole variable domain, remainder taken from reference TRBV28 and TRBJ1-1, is DVKVTQSSRYLVKRTGEKVFLECVQDMDHENMFWYRQDPGLGLRLIYFSYDVKMKEKGDIPEGYSVSREKKERFSLILESASTNQTSMYLCASSPQAWGTKAFFGQGTRLTVV.

CDR3 sequence: CATSEGDKTGELFF. DNA for the CDR3: TGTGCCACCAGTGAAGGGGATAAGACCGGGGAGCTGTTTTTT. The chain combines TRBV24-1 with TRBJ2-2; possible D gene TRBD1, 5 bases. V was clipped by 4 bases and J by 5 bases, with 10 bases between them. The CDR3 loop spans 14 amino acids. Germline V gene lookup returns CDR1 KGHDR and CDR2 SFDVKD.

CDR3 loop: CASSLSGNYGYTF. CDR3 in DNA: TGTGCCAGCAGTTTATCGGGTAACTATGGCTACACCTTC. V gene TRBV6-6 combines with J gene TRBJ1-2; D unclear. V shed 4 bases and J shed 1 base, with 7 bases lying between them. Germline V gene lookup returns CDR1 MNHNY and CDR2 SVGAGI (reference sequence). CDR3 length: 13 residues.

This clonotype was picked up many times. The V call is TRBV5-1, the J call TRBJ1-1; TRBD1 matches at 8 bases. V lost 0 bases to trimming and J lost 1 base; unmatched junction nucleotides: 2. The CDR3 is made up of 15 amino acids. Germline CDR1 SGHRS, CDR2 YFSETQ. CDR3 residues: CASSLVTGANTEAFF. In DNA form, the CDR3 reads TGCGCCAGCAGCTTGGTGACAGGGGCGAACACTGAAGCTTTCTTT.